This passage covers 5 T cell receptor beta chains from one sample sequenced in a study of T cells in Graves' hyperthyroidism and ophthalmopathy. Amplified TCR beta CDR3 regions derived from RNA transcripts. In the first-round RT-PCR of the TCR CDR3, the HTBI primer set was used. One entry per CDR3 protein results from TCRdb running MiXCR on the multiplex PCR reads. The sample has about 740,000 distinct CDR3 sequences; about 15% are singletons. The sequencing input was blood. The receptors stem from a young woman with Graves' hyperthyroidism.

This clonotype was picked up a small number of times. The chain recombines TRBV14 with TRBJ2-3; D is possibly TRBD2 (5 bases). CDR3 length equals 15 residues. The V gene's germline CDR1 is SGHDN and CDR2 FVKESK. V was clipped by 2 bases and J by 2 bases, with 11 bases between them. The DNA of the CDR3 is TGTGCCAGCAGCCAAACCCCTAGCATCACAGATACGCAGTATTTT. Translated, it gives CASSQTPSITDTQYF.

Of note for this clonotype: Since a much larger clone is just one base distant, this may be a read error. The gene calls are TRBV12-3 or TRBV12-4 and TRBJ1-2; D possibly corresponds to TRBD1 (6 bases). This CDR3 contains 13 residues. This CDR3 is CASSYSGTWGYAF. CDR3 DNA: TGTGCCAGCAGTTACTCGGGGACATGGGGCTACGCCTTC.

The chain carries TRBV19 and TRBJ1-2; D might be TRBD1 (5 bases). CDR3 length equals 16 residues. V was clipped by 5 bases and J by 4 bases, with 20 bases between them. From germline, CDR1 is LNHDA and CDR2 SQIVND (reference sequence). The CDR3 here is CASSLWVGDGGYGYTF. Written as DNA, the CDR3 is TGTGCCAGTAGTCTATGGGTCGGGGACGGAGGCTATGGCTACACCTTC.

This clonotype was counted a few times. This rearrangement joins TRBV6-4 to TRBJ2-1; 7 bases are a match to TRBD2. Germline CDR1 is MRHNA and CDR2 is SNTAGT. Trimming cost V 5 bases and J 5 bases; bases outside gene matches: 6. This CDR3 has 14 amino acids. The CDR3 DNA reads as TGTGCCAGCAGTTCTCTAGCGGAACACAATGAGCAGTTCTTC. Translation gives CASSSLAEHNEQFF.

This clonotype was seen more than once but under ten times. V and J are TRBV28 and TRBJ2-5; 13 bases agree with TRBD2. The CDR3 totals 16 residues. CDR1 is MDHEN, CDR2 SYDVKM, per germline. With V trimmed by 5 bases and J by 5 bases, 8 bases remained unmatched. The CDR3 DNA reads as TGTGCCAGCAGTACTAGGACTAGCGGGAGCCGGGAGACCCAGTACTTC. Protein: CASSTRTSGSRETQYF. The full variable domain, completed using reference TRBV28 and TRBJ2-5, is DVKVTQSSRYLVKRTGEKVFLECVQDMDHENMFWYRQDPGLGLRLIYFSYDVKMKEKGDIPEGYSVSREKKERFSLILESASTNQTSMYLCASSTRTSGSRETQYFGPGTRLLVL.